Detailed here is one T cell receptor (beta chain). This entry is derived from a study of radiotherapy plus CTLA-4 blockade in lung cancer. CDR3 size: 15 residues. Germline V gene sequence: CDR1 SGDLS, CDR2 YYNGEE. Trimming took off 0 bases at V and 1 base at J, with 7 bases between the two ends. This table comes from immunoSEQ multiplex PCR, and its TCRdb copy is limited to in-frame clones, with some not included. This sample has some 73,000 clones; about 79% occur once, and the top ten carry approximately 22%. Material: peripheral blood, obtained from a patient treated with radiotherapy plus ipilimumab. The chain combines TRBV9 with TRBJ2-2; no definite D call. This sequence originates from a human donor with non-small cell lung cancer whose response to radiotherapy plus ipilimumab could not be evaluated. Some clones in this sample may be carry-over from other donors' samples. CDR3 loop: CASSVVPGNTGELFF. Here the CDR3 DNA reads TGTGCCAGCAGCGTAGTTCCAGGGAACACCGGGGAGCTGTTTTTT.